The T cell receptor beta chain described here comes from a study of cytomegalovirus exposure and HLA in healthy donors. Germline loops: CDR1 ENHRY, CDR2 SYGVKD. The CDR3 loop spans 14 amino acids. Trimming left V 4 bases short and J 1 base short, with 8 bases between. Study conclusions and caveats: Most observed TCR sequences were rare, whereas some public TCRs were detected in many donors. Fewer N-insertions than the roughly 600-donor mean were reportedly shown by an Asian-associated ancestry cluster in a later analysis. About 87% or about 30% of the time was how often most TCR beta V segments were productive, according to an earlier analysis. Because they were indistinguishable, some V segments, including TRBV6-2 and TRBV6-3, were excluded.

For this clone: What it recognizes is unknown.

The PCR ran on 60 Vbeta and 13 Jbeta primers. TCRdb's table, derived via immunoSEQ multiplex PCR, lists solely in-frame clones and lacks some. The sample has over 150,000 clones; approximately 74% are singletons. The chain employs TRBV10-3 and TRBJ1-5; no firm D call. The sample was PBMCs. The sequence was obtained from a woman in her thirties in good health and CMV-seronegative. CDR3 nucleotide sequence: TGTGCCATCAGTGTGGGAGACAGCAATCAGCCCCAGCATTTT. Its translation is CAISVGDSNQPQHF.